Below are 15 T cell receptor beta chains sequenced from a single sample in a study of shared clonotypes between healthy human individuals. TCRdb keeps only in-frame clones here, not all; method: immunoSEQ multiplex PCR. The repertoire holds 1.6 million or so clones, with 98% as singletons. Sequenced input: naive CD4+ T cells sorted from blood. Subset specified: CD45RA+ positively selected. The receptors derive from a man between 25 and 39 years old in good health.

The V call is TRBV7-9, the J call TRBJ2-7; no reliable D call. V lost 5 bases and J lost 4, with 12 bases in between. CDR1 and CDR2 from the germline V gene are SEHNR and FQNEAQ (reference sequence). There are 13 residues in the CDR3. CDR3 bases: TGTGCCAGCAGCACCGGAATTCATTACGAGCAGTACTTC. It yields the protein CASSTGIHYEQYF.

CDR3 amino acids: CATRGREPNYEQYF. The CDR3 bases are TGTGCCACCAGAGGGCGGGAGCCGAACTACGAGCAGTACTTC. This chain connects TRBV15 to TRBJ2-7; 7 nucleotides match TRBD2. V was pared by 6 bases and J by 3 bases, with 8 bases of the junction left unmatched. From germline, CDR1 is LNHNV and CDR2 YYDKDF (reference sequence). This CDR3 comprises 14 residues.

The rearrangement uses TRBV9 and TRBJ2-3; D is uncertain. CDR1 and CDR2 (germline): SGDLS, YYNGEE. CDR3 length: 14 residues. The ends were cut back, 0 bases at V and 1 base at J, with 6 bases in the middle. CDR3 sequence (DNA): TGTGCCAGCAGCGTAGGAATCGGCACAGATACGCAGTATTTT. The encoded protein is CASSVGIGTDTQYF.

The chain uses TRBV4-2 and TRBJ1-1; TRBD1 agrees at 7 bases. CDR1 and CDR2 from the germline V gene are LGHNA and YNFKEQ. J gave up 5 bases and V 3 bases, and 6 bases lay outside the gene matches. This CDR3 has 14 amino acids. The CDR3 nucleotides are TGTGCCAGCAGCCAGACCGACAGGGCAACTGAAGCTTTCTTT. Protein product: CASSQTDRATEAFF.

V usage is TRBV5-4 and J usage is TRBJ2-7; D call uncertain. The CDR3 is made up of 13 amino acids. Germline V CDR1 and CDR2: SGHNT, YYREEE (reference sequence). Trimming shortened V by 5 bases and J by 0 bases, and 9 bases separated the two germline ends. The CDR3 loop is CASRVGGSYEQYF. DNA of the CDR3: TGTGCCAGCAGAGTGGGTGGCTCCTACGAGCAGTACTTC. The whole variable domain, filled in from reference TRBV5-4 and TRBJ2-7, reads ETGVTQSPTHLIKTRGQQVTLRCSSQSGHNTVSWYQQALGQGPQFIFQYYREEENGRGNFPPRFSGLQFPNYSSELNVNALELDDSALYLCASRVGGSYEQYFGPGTRLTVT.

This clone came up a few times. The rearrangement links TRBV10-3 to TRBJ1-2; no definite D call. CDR3 size: 14 residues. V lost 5 bases and J lost 8, with 18 bases in between. Germline values: CDR1 ENHRY, CDR2 SYGVKD. The DNA of the CDR3 is TGTGCCATCAGTCTTTACACCTTCGAAGAGGGCTACACCTTC. Translating it yields CAISLYTFEEGYTF.

The genes are TRBV9 and TRBJ2-3, with TRBD2 matching over 8 bases. The V gene's germline CDR1 is SGDLS and CDR2 YYNGEE. The CDR3 contains 17 residues. J lost 4 bases, V lost 4 bases, and 14 bases had no gene match. This CDR3 reads CASSPRGIAGLSDTQYF. The DNA for the CDR3 is TGTGCCAGCAGCCCCCGAGGGATAGCGGGACTTTCAGATACGCAGTATTTT.

The V gene is TRBV9, the J gene TRBJ2-1; 10 nucleotides agree with TRBD2. J lost 3 bases, V lost 7 bases, and 10 bases had no gene match. Germline CDR1 SGDLS, CDR2 YYNGEE. This CDR3 is built from 16 residues. This CDR3 reads CASAIGGLADYNEQFF. CDR3 sequence (DNA): TGTGCCAGCGCGATTGGCGGACTAGCGGACTACAATGAGCAGTTCTTC.

The genes are TRBV19 and TRBJ1-2; D not resolved. Trimming stripped 1 base from V and 0 bases from J, with 12 bases between. This CDR3 has 16 amino acids. Per germline, CDR1 LNHDA and CDR2 SQIVND (reference sequence). CDR3 amino acids: CASSIVRTRTNYGYTF. The CDR3 bases are TGTGCCAGTAGTATAGTACGGACTAGAACTAACTATGGCTACACCTTC.

To note about this clone: This sample includes further DNA sequences coding for the same CDR3. The chain employs TRBV29-1 and TRBJ2-7; possible D gene TRBD1, 5 bases. Germline V gives CDR1 SQVTM, CDR2 ANQGSEA. V was clipped by 4 bases and J by 4 bases, with 8 bases between them. The CDR3 loop spans 11 amino acids. CDR3 DNA sequence: TGCAGCGTTGGTGGGGCTTACGAGCAGTACTTC. This sequence encodes CSVGGAYEQYF.

CDR3 loop: CASRRKLAGDHEQYF. The CDR3 DNA reads as TGTGCCAGCAGGCGGAAACTAGCGGGAGACCACGAGCAGTACTTC. J is TRBJ2-7 and V is TRBV27; the match to TRBD2 covers 11 bases. The CDR3 sequence is 15 residues long. The junction had 9 bases not matched to a gene; V was cut back by 6 bases and J by 5 bases. The V gene's germline CDR1 is MNHEY and CDR2 SMNVEV (reference sequence).

V gene TRBV11-3 combines with J gene TRBJ2-7; D perhaps matches TRBD1 (6 bases). The germline CDR1 and CDR2 sequences are SGHNT and YENEEA. The CDR3 consists of 14 residues. V lost 3 bases, J lost 5 bases, and 14 bases lay in between. CDR3 sequence (DNA): TGTGCCAGCAGCTTGGGCCGGGACAACAACGAGCAGTACTTC. It codes for CASSLGRDNNEQYF.

This chain connects TRBV18 to TRBJ2-5; 7 bases match TRBD1. The V gene end was trimmed by 6 bases and the J gene end by 0 bases; junction bases not matched to a gene: 13. The CDR3 is 17 amino acids. Per the germline V gene, CDR1 is KGHSH and CDR2 is LQKENI. The CDR3 DNA reads TGTGCCAGCTCCCAGTTTGCCGGGACAGAGTACCAAGAGACCCAGTACTTC. Protein product: CASSQFAGTEYQETQYF.

The V gene is TRBV4-2, the J gene TRBJ2-2; a possible D gene is TRBD1 (6 bases). V was shortened by 1 base and J by 0 bases, with 6 bases between the two germline ends. This CDR3 comprises 15 residues. Germline CDR1 and CDR2: LGHNA and YNFKEQ. The CDR3 here is CASSQGTANTGELFF. The CDR3 region has the DNA TGTGCCAGCAGCCAAGGGACAGCGAACACCGGGGAGCTGTTTTTT.

The chain recombines TRBV10-1 with TRBJ2-7; D might be TRBD2 (8 bases). The CDR3 is 19 residues long. CDR1 and CDR2 (germline): WNHNN, SYGVQD (reference sequence). Trimming cost V 3 bases and J 6 bases, with 30 bases left between them. CDR3 in DNA: TGCGCCAGCAGTGAAGGACAGGTTGGGGTAGCGGGGTTTCCAACCGAGCAGTACTTC. It translates to CASSEGQVGVAGFPTEQYF.